This T cell receptor (beta chain) comes out of a study of CD8+ T cells in alopecia areata (dated by TCRdb to the late 2010s). Looking at the study overall: Treated patients were enrolled in an open-label pilot trial of oral tofacitinib at 5 to 10 mg twice daily for moderate-to-severe alopecia areata. Tofacitinib was given for 6 to 18 months, followed by 6 months of follow-up off drug to assess delayed response and recurrence. Disease severity in treated patients was measured with the SALT score, which quantifies the percentage of affected scalp surface area. To study T cell clonal expansion in alopecia areata, the researchers applied high-throughput TCRbeta sequencing to both the C3H/HeJ mouse model and human patients. In humans, TCRbeta sequencing was performed on scalp tissue and on sorted CD4+ and CD8+ peripheral blood T cells from healthy controls and from patients with patchy or totalis/universalis alopecia areata. Tofacitinib-treated patients had biopsies at baseline and at 4 and 24 weeks of treatment, with a later scalp biopsy in several patients. Clonality in the scalp was compared among normal scalp (n=4), patchy alopecia areata scalp (n=8), and alopecia totalis/universalis scalp (n=8). The RNA source kit depended on sample type: the PAXgene miRNA kit for fixed scalp, the miRNeasy kit for PBMCs, and the RNeasy kit for mouse skin. immunoSEQ multiplex PCR using 35 Vbeta forward primers and 13 Jbeta reverse primers was used to amplify TCRbeta CDR3 regions. What the study reported, not specific to this receptor: Lesional scalp, especially in alopecia totalis/universalis, showed higher clonality and more expanded CD8+ clones than normal scalp, suggesting antigenic drive. During tofacitinib treatment, many expanded lesional clones stuck around in both scalp and blood, and this persistence may partly explain why relapse happens after treatment is stopped. Unlike mouse skin, which is dominated by gammadelta T cells, normal human skin has resident alphabeta T cells that are also sequenced, and this complicates analysis of the scalp TCR repertoire. Tofacitinib significantly lowered scalp clonality and the number of expanded CD8+ clones among the top 100 scalp clones. TCR sequences shared between patients were less clear than in mice, possibly partly because of HLA diversity in the patient population. Because the treated cohort was small and included a single nonresponder, larger studies are needed to assess links between baseline CD8+ expansion and response.

The method was the immunoSEQ multiplex PCR assay. RNA was extracted from all samples and reverse transcribed into cDNA as template for TCR sequencing. SuperScript III was used to make first-strand cDNA, primed with a 2:1 mix of oligo-dT and random hexamers. A synthetic immune receptor repertoire was used to assess amplification bias, and residual bias was removed computationally. Regarding the original processing steps: Raw reads were preprocessed to remove errors, and CDR3 was defined according to IMGT conventions as the region from the conserved cysteine to phenylalanine. Clonality was computed by normalizing Shannon entropy by log2 of the number of productive unique TCRs and subtracting the result from 1. Scalp TCRbeta sequences were cross-referenced with sorted blood CD4 and CD8 repertoires so that the CD4 or CD8 identity of scalp clones could be inferred. Held by TCRdb, this immuneACCESS table contains in-frame sequences only and omits some clones. Under half of the omission traces to an unresolved V gene where checked; the cause of the rest is unknown. D and trimming come from the DNA, and the V and J calls and clone size come from that table. The table for this sample lists around 160,000 clones; less than 70% of them were counted only once. The ten largest clones represent more than 13% of the sample.

The time point label, as the study defines it: 20 to 30 weeks on oral tofacitinib. The treatment or condition label of this sample denotes: oral pan-JAK inhibitor, 5-10 mg twice daily. Lesional scalp punch biopsies and peripheral blood were obtained from alopecia areata patients. PBMCs were isolated by density centrifugation and stained for CD3, CD4 and CD8, and CD4+ and CD8+ T cells were sorted on a FACSAria. Including cysteine and phenylalanine, the CDR3 has 16 amino acids. Only CDR3 DNA remains: 48 bases, in frame from the first base. From a lookup of the germline V gene (reference sequence), CDR1 and CDR2 are MNHEY and SMNVEV. V gives up 6 bases and J gives up 1 base, and the segment between their germline ends measures 18 bases. The sample holds one count of this clone. No antigen is known for it. One base away there is no much larger clone; base qualities are not given.

The material sequenced was CD4+ T cells sorted from blood, taken at week 24, from a patient treated with tofacitinib. This sequence was found in a human donor with alopecia areata. The rearrangement combines TRBV27 with TRBJ1-1; a tentative D call is TRBD1 (6 bases match). The nucleotide sequence reads as follows: TGTGCCAGCAGCCCTACGTGGGGGCGCGGGAACACTGAAGCTTTCTTT. This gives the protein CASSPTWGRGNTEAFF.